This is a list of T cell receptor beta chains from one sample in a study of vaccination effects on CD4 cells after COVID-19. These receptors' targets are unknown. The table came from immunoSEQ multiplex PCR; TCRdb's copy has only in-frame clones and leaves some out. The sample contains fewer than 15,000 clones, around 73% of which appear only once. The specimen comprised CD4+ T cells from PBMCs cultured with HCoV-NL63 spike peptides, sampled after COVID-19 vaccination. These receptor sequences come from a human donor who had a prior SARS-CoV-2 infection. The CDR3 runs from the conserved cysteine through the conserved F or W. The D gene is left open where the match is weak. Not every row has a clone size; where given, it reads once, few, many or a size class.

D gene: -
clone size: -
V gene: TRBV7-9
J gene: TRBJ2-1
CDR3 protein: CASSHLRYNEQFF
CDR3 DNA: TGTGCCAGCAGCCACCTCAGATACAATGAGCAGTTCTTC

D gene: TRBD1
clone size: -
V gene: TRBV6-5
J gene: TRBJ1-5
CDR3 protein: CANVPGQGNQPQHF
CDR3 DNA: TGTGCCAACGTGCCGGGACAGGGCAATCAGCCCCAGCATTTT

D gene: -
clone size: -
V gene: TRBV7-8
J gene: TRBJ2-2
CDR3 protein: CASSLGGSNWFGELFF
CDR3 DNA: TGTGCCAGCAGCTTAGGGGGGTCGAACTGGTTCGGGGAGCTGTTTTTT

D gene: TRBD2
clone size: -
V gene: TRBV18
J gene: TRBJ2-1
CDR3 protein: CASSPGWGTSGRNEQFF
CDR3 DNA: TGTGCCAGCTCCCCAGGGTGGGGGACTAGCGGGAGGAATGAGCAGTTCTTC

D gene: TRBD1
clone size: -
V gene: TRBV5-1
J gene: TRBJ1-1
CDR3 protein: CASRGQVNTEAFF
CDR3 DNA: TGCGCCAGCAGGGGACAGGTGAACACTGAAGCTTTCTTT

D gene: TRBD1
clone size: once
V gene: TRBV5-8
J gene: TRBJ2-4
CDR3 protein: CASSLEGADDIQYF
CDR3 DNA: TGTGCCAGCAGCCTCGAGGGGGCAGACGACATTCAGTACTTC

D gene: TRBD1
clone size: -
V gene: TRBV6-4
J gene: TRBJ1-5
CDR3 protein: CASREDRLRYSNQPQHF
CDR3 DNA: TGTGCCAGCAGAGAGGACAGGCTGAGATATAGCAATCAGCCCCAGCATTTT

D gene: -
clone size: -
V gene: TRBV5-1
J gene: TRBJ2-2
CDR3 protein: CASSFGPTGRPGELFF
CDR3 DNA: TGCGCCAGCAGCTTTGGCCCAACAGGGAGGCCCGGGGAGCTGTTTTTT

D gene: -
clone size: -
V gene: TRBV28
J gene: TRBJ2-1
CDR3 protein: CASSLQGYNEQFF
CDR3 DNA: TGTGCCAGCAGTTTGCAGGGATACAATGAGCAGTTCTTC

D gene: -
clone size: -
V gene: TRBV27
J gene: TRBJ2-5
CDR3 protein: CASSLSLGETQYF
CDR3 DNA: TGTGCCAGCAGTTTATCTTTGGGAGAGACCCAGTACTTC

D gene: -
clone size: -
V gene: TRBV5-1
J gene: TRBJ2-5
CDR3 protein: CASSSIRGPNKTQYF
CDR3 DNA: TGCGCCAGCAGCTCCATCCGCGGACCTAACAAGACCCAGTACTTC

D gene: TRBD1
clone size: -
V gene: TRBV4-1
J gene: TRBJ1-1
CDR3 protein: CASSPWWGQQNTEAFF
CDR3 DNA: TGCGCCAGCAGCCCCTGGTGGGGACAGCAGAACACTGAAGCTTTCTTT

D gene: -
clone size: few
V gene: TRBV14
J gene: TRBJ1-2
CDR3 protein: CASSSRTGGYTF
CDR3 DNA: TGTGCCAGCAGCTCACGGACTGGAGGCTACACCTTC

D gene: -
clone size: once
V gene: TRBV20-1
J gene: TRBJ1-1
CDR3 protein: CSAIPTEAFF
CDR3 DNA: TGCAGTGCTATACCCACTGAAGCTTTCTTT

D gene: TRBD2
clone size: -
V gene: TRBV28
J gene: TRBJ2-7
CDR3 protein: CASSLLAGVDEQYF
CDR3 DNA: TGTGCCAGCAGTTTATTAGCGGGAGTCGACGAGCAGTACTTC

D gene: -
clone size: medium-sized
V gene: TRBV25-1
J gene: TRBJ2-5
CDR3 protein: CASSEYYGGNQETQYF
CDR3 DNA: TGTGCCAGCAGTGAATATTACGGCGGGAATCAAGAGACCCAGTACTTC

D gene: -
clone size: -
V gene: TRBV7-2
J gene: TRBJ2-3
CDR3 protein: CASSLGGTDTQYF
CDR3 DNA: TGTGCCAGCAGCTTAGGGGGCACAGATACGCAGTATTTT

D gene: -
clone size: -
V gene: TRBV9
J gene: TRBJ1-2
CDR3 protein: CASSVGQNPNYGYTF
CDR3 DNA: TGTGCCAGCAGCGTAGGTCAGAATCCTAACTATGGCTACACCTTC

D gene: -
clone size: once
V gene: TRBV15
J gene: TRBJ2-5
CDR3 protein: CATSRTDSGPGDQYF
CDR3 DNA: TGTGCCACCAGCAGGACCGACTCGGGACCGGGCGACCAGTACTTC

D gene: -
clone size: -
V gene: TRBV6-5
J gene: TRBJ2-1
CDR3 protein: CASSPIGAARREQFF
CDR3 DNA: TGTGCCAGCAGCCCCATAGGGGCAGCCAGGCGTGAGCAGTTCTTC

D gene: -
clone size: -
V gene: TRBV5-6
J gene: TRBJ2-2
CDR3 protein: CASSPFGLAPNTGELFF
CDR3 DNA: TGTGCCAGCAGCCCGTTCGGGCTAGCCCCGAACACCGGGGAGCTGTTTTTT

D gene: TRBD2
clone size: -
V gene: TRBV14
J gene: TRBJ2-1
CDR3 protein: CASSPLLAGNNEQFF
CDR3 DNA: TGTGCCAGCAGCCCCTTACTAGCGGGCAACAATGAGCAGTTCTTC

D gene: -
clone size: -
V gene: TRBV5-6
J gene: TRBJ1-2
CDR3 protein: CASSASTNYGYTF
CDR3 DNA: TGTGCCAGCAGCGCGTCTACTAACTATGGCTACACCTTC

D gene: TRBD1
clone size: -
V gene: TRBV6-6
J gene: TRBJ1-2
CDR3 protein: CASSYPDRGAGYTF
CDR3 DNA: TGTGCCAGCAGTTACCCCGACAGGGGCGCCGGCTACACCTTC

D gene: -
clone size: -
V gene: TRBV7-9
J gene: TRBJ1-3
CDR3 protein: CASSLGWGVRSGNTIYF
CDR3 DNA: TGTGCCAGCAGCTTAGGATGGGGGGTTCGGTCTGGAAACACCATATATTTT